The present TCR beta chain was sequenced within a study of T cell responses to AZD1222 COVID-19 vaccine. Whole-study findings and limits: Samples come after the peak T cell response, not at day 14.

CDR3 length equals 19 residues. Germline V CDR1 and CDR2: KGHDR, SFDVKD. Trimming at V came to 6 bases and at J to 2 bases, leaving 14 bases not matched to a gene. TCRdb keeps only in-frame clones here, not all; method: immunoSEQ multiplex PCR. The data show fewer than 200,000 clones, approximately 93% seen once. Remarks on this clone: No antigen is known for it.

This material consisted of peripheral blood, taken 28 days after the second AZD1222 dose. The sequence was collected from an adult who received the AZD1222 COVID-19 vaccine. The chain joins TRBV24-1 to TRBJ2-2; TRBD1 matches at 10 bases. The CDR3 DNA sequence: TGTGCCACCAGTACCGGGACAGGGGCGTCCGGACTAAACACCGGGGAGCTGTTTTTT. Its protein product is CATSTGTGASGLNTGELFF.